This T cell receptor (beta chain) was found in a study of OX40 agonist ivuxolimab in advanced cancers. At the level of the study: Patients got intravenous ivuxolimab at 0.01 to 10 mg/kg every 2 weeks. Three patients showed partial responses: one hepatocellular carcinoma and two cutaneous melanoma cases. Points from the study as a whole: Expanded clones belonging to CD8+ T cells outnumbered, on average, those of CD4+. Clonal expansion by week 6 occurred in CD4+ and CD8+ blood T cells (at 0.1 to 3.0 mg/kg).

TCRdb's table, derived via immunoSEQ multiplex PCR, lists solely in-frame clones and lacks some. The top ten hold 8.2% of the sample, which has 71,000 or so clones, 80% seen once. Worth noting for this clone: The target antigen is unknown.

This CDR3 is 15 amino acids long. CDR1 and CDR2 (germline): SGHRS, YFSETQ. The V segment lost 4 bases and the J segment 8 bases; nucleotides outside the gene matches: 7. The TCR originated in an adult with an advanced solid tumor such as melanoma, head and neck, liver or kidney cancer. The gene calls are TRBV5-1 and TRBJ2-1, with TRBD1 matching over 12 bases. The sequencing used CD4+ or CD8+ T cells sorted from blood, collected in a trial of the OX40 agonist ivuxolimab. The DNA for the CDR3 is TGCGCCAGCAGCCTCGGGACAGGGGGCCAGGATGAGCAGTTCTTC. Amino acid sequence: CASSLGTGGQDEQFF.